This TCR beta chain was recorded in a study of T cell repertoires in cytomegalovirus infection. Whole-study context: An indication of both CMV infection and matching HLA type came from public TCR beta signatures.

There are many counts of this clonotype. Its specificity is not known. CDR1 and CDR2 from the germline V gene are DFQATT and SNEGSKA (reference sequence). Trimming took off 4 bases at V and 3 bases at J, with 13 bases between the two ends. The CDR3 runs 13 residues. TCRdb analysed the reads with MiXCR anew, one entry per CDR3 protein. The table lists 700,000 to 950,000 distinct CDR3 sequences, about 33% of them singletons, with roughly 12% in the top ten. The receptor was isolated from a human donor in good health (CMV status not recorded). Some clones in this sample may be carry-over from other donors' samples. The chain recombines TRBV20-1 with TRBJ2-7; tentatively, D is TRBD2 (6 bases). The material sequenced was cultured CD8+ T cells from PBMCs, taken from culture after CMV antigen stimulation. The DNA of the CDR3 is TGCAGTGCTAAAAAGACTAGTTTCTACGAGCAGTACTTC. This codes for CSAKKTSFYEQYF.